Listed here are 20 T cell receptor beta chains from one sample, sequenced in a study of cytomegalovirus exposure and HLA in healthy donors. Researchers ran the PCR with 60 Vbeta and 13 Jbeta primers. Sequencing used immunoSEQ multiplex PCR; TCRdb keeps in-frame clones, though not all of them. This table holds under 200,000 clones, roughly 77% found once. Sequences were obtained from PBMCs. The receptors come from a woman in her thirties or forties in good health and CMV-seropositive.

The genes are TRBV11-3 and TRBJ2-7; a weak D match, TRBD1 (6 bases). Germline lookup yields CDR1 SGHNT and CDR2 YENEEA. This CDR3 is built from 15 residues. The germline V and J ends were trimmed by 5 bases and 0 bases, with 14 bases remaining between them. In nucleotides, the CDR3 is TGTGCCAGCAGCCGGAACGGACAGAGCTCCTACGAGCAGTACTTC. Translating it yields CASSRNGQSSYEQYF.

V is TRBV6-5 and J is TRBJ1-5; D is undetermined. CDR1 and CDR2 (germline): MNHEY, SVGAGI. The V and J ends lost 8 bases and 1 base respectively, with 6 bases between them. The CDR3 runs to 12 residues. The CDR3 nucleotides read TGTGCCAGCCACTCGAGCAATCAGCCCCAGCATTTT. Translating it yields CASHSSNQPQHF.

This clone was detected only once. CDR3 bases: TGTGCCAGCTCGACAGGGCCTGGAAACACCATATATTTT. Protein: CASSTGPGNTIYF. The V gene is TRBV6-5, the J gene TRBJ1-3; 7 positions agree with TRBD1. Germline V gene data show CDR1 as MNHEY and CDR2 as SVGAGI. The V and J ends lost 8 bases and 2 bases, in that order; junction bases with no gene match: 3. The CDR3 is 13 amino acids.

The chain has TRBV4-3 and TRBJ2-1, with D perhaps TRBD2 (6 bases). The germline gives CDR1 LGHNA, CDR2 YSLEER. V was clipped by 1 base and J by 4 bases, with 11 bases between them. The CDR3 runs to 15 residues. CDR3 nucleotide sequence: TGCGCCAGCAGCCAAGCGGTAGCGGAGTACAATGAGCAGTTCTTC. Translating gives CASSQAVAEYNEQFF.

This clone was seen only a few times. V is TRBV5-4 and J is TRBJ1-1; 8 nucleotides agree with TRBD1. The germline V gene encodes CDR1 SGHNT and CDR2 YYREEE (reference sequence). The CDR3 is made up of 15 amino acids. J was trimmed by 4 bases and V by 2 bases; bases with no gene match: 7. DNA of the CDR3: TGTGCCAGCAGCTTCCCGGGACAGGACTTCACTGAAGCTTTCTTT. Protein: CASSFPGQDFTEAFF.

V is TRBV20-1 and J is TRBJ1-1; D uncertain. The germline CDR1 and CDR2 sequences are DFQATT and SNEGSKA (reference sequence). The CDR3 is 11 residues long. V was clipped by 6 bases and J by 1 base, with 6 bases between them. The CDR3, as DNA: TGCAGTGCCCTGAGGAACACTGAAGCTTTCTTT. Protein sequence: CSALRNTEAFF.

This clone came up once. The rearrangement uses TRBV14 and TRBJ1-3; D gene ambiguous. Trimming took 1 base from V and 0 from J, leaving 7 bases between them. Per the germline V gene, CDR1 is SGHDN and CDR2 is FVKESK. CDR3 size: 15 residues. Here the CDR3 reads CASSQGGGSGNTIYF. CDR3 DNA sequence: TGTGCCAGCAGCCAAGGGGGAGGCTCTGGAAACACCATATATTTT.

V gene TRBV28 combines with J gene TRBJ2-7; perhaps TRBD1 as D (5 bases). V dropped 4 bases and J dropped 2 bases, with 21 bases sitting between them. Germline loops: CDR1 MDHEN, CDR2 SYDVKM. The CDR3 length is 17 residues. CDR3 region: CASSSGQGVTRAYEQYF. CDR3 nucleotides: TGTGCCAGCAGTTCAGGCCAAGGGGTCACAAGGGCCTACGAGCAGTACTTC.

The rearrangement links TRBV7-2 to TRBJ2-7; TRBD1 might be the D (6 bases). The V and J ends lost 5 bases and 3 bases respectively, with 8 bases between them. The CDR3 contains 12 residues. CDR1 is SGHTA, CDR2 FQGNSA, per germline. Here the CDR3 DNA reads TGTGCCAGCAGCCGAGGGGGCTACGAGCAGTACTTC. This sequence encodes CASSRGGYEQYF.

The rearrangement joins TRBV11-3 to TRBJ2-1; possible D gene TRBD2, 5 bases. Trimming took 3 bases from V and 9 from J, leaving 15 bases between them. CDR3 length: 14 residues. Germline V gene sequence: CDR1 SGHNT, CDR2 YENEEA. As DNA, the CDR3 is TGTGCCAGCAGCTTTGGACTGGCCCTCTTTGAGCAGTTCTTC. Amino acid sequence: CASSFGLALFEQFF. The complete variable domain, with remaining parts taken from reference TRBV11-3 and TRBJ2-1, reads EAGVVQSPRYKIIEKKQPVAFWCNPISGHNTLYWYLQNLGQGPELLIRYENEEAVDDSQLPKDRFSAERLKGVDSTLKIQPAELGDSAVYLCASSFGLALFEQFFGPGTRLTVL.

This sequence joins TRBV2 and TRBJ1-3; D is uncertain. Germline CDR1 is SNHLY and CDR2 is FYNNEI. The CDR3 is 13 residues long. Trimming cost V 4 bases and J 4 bases, with 8 bases left between them. The CDR3 DNA follows: TGTGCCAGCAGTGGACTGGCGGGAAACACCATATATTTT. Its protein product is CASSGLAGNTIYF.

The chain uses TRBV23-1 and TRBJ1-3, with TRBD1 identical over 10 bases. TRBV23-1 is filed as an ORF, its function uncertain. After removal of 3 bases from V and 4 bases from J, the junction contained 9 bases not matched to a gene. This CDR3 has 17 residues. This CDR3 is CASSHRWDRGEGNTIYF. CDR3 coding DNA: TGCGCCAGCAGTCACCGGTGGGACAGGGGCGAAGGAAACACCATATATTTT.

The genes are TRBV6-6 and TRBJ1-1; D uncertain. Trimming took 2 bases from V and 0 from J, leaving 10 bases between them. The CDR3 is 15 amino acids. Germline V gene data show CDR1 as MNHNY and CDR2 as SVGAGI (reference sequence). In DNA, the CDR3 is TGTGCCAGCAGTTACCCTTCCGGGTTGAACACTGAAGCTTTCTTT. Its protein is CASSYPSGLNTEAFF.

This chain uses TRBV25-1 with TRBJ2-1; 7 nucleotides match TRBD1. Trimming removed 2 bases from V and 11 bases from J; junction bases left unmatched: 3. Per germline, CDR1 MGHDK and CDR2 SYGVNS. This CDR3 spans 12 amino acids. The CDR3 loop reads CASSEGTDQQFF. CDR3 nucleotide sequence: TGTGCCAGCAGTGAAGGGACAGATCAGCAGTTCTTC.

The rearrangement links TRBV28 to TRBJ1-1; the D is unclear. Germline V gives CDR1 MDHEN, CDR2 SYDVKM. This CDR3 has 15 residues. Deletions cut 3 bases from V and 8 bases from J, with 19 bases between. CDR3 loop: CASSLPSRAASEAFF. The CDR3, as DNA: TGTGCCAGCAGTTTGCCCTCGAGGGCGGCTTCCGAAGCTTTCTTT.

V usage is TRBV11-2 and J usage is TRBJ1-1; 7 bases are a match to TRBD1. Trimming removed 1 base from V and 4 bases from J; junction bases left unmatched: 3. This CDR3 comprises 14 residues. Per germline, CDR1 SGHAT and CDR2 FQNNGV. The CDR3 DNA follows: TGTGCCAGCAGCTTAGCTACAGGGGTCACTGAAGCTTTCTTT. As protein: CASSLATGVTEAFF.

This sequence joins TRBV20-1 and TRBJ1-2, with 7 bases lining up with TRBD1. V was clipped by 8 bases and J by 5 bases; unmatched bases: 5. This CDR3 has 11 residues. Germline V lookup: CDR1 DFQATT, CDR2 SNEGSKA (reference sequence). CDR3 sequence (DNA): TGCAGTTCAACAGGGGAATATGGCTACACCTTC. Translated: CSSTGEYGYTF.

The V gene is TRBV19, the J gene TRBJ2-7; D is perhaps TRBD2 (6 bases). Germline-derived CDR1 and CDR2 are LNHDA and SQIVND (reference sequence). Trimming cost V 1 base and J 2 bases, with 6 bases left between them. This CDR3 has 13 amino acids. CDR3 sequence reads: CASSIGEAYEQYF. The CDR3 DNA reads as TGTGCCAGTAGTATAGGGGAGGCCTACGAGCAGTACTTC.

Here the CDR3 DNA reads TGTGCCAGTAGTATAAAAGGAGGGTCCTACTACGAGCAGTACTTC. It is translated as CASSIKGGSYYEQYF. J is TRBJ2-7 and V is TRBV19; perhaps TRBD2 as D (6 bases). The length of the CDR3 is 15 residues. Trimming removed 2 bases at V and 3 bases at J, with 14 bases between. Germline CDR1 reads LNHDA; CDR2 reads SQIVND (reference sequence).

This chain joins TRBV19 and TRBJ2-2; D is uncertain. Germline V gene lookup returns CDR1 LNHDA and CDR2 SQIVND (reference sequence). This CDR3 comprises 14 residues. Trimming took off 9 bases at V and 6 bases at J, with 17 bases between the two ends. The CDR3 is CASLRSLIPGELFF. The DNA for the CDR3 is TGTGCCAGCCTGCGGTCTCTCATTCCCGGGGAGCTGTTTTTT. The full variable domain, with the rest looked up from reference TRBV19 and TRBJ2-2, is DGGITQSPKYLFRKEGQNVTLSCEQNLNHDAMYWYRQDPGQGLRLIYYSQIVNDFQKGDIAEGYSVSREKKESFPLTVTSAQKNPTAFYLCASLRSLIPGELFFGEGSRLTVL.